This TCR beta chain was profiled in a study of blood T cell repertoires in COVID-19. Study-wide background: Samples came from the United States, Italy and Spain, spanning acute and convalescent COVID-19. Sample material is recorded as cDNA or gDNA derived from T cells, B-cell-depleted T cells, or PBMCs.

There are 12 residues in the CDR3. V dropped 0 bases and J dropped 6 bases, with 5 bases sitting between them. Germline CDR1 reads LNHNV; CDR2 reads YYDKDF (reference sequence). The table lists this clone with a count of one. Libraries were prepared by immunoSEQ multiplex PCR; TCRdb keeps only in-frame clonotypes and omits some of them. In the table there are approximately 94,000 clones, about 82% of which are singletons. This sequence joins TRBV15 and TRBJ1-2, with no clear D. What was sequenced was peripheral blood. This clonotype was obtained from a man in his forties or fifties with active or convalescent COVID-19. The CDR3 sequence: CATSRERNGYTF. In DNA, the CDR3 is TGTGCCACCAGCAGAGAGCGAAATGGCTACACCTTC.